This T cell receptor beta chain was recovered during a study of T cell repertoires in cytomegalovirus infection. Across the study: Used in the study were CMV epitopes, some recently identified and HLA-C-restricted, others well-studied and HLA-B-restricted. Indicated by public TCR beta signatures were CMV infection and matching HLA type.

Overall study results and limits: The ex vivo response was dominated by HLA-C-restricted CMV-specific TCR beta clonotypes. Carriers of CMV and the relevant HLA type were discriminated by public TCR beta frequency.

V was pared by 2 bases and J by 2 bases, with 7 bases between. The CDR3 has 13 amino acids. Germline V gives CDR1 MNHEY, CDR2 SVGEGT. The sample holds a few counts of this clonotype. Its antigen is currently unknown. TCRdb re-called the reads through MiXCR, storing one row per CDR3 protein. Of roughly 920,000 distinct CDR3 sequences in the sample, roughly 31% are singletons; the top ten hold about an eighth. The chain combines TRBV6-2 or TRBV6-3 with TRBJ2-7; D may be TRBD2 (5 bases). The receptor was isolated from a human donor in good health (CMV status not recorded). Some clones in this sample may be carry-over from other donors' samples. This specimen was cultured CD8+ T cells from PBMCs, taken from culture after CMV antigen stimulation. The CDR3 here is CASSYAGTYEQYF. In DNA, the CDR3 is TGTGCCAGCAGTTACGCCGGGACCTACGAGCAGTACTTC.